This T cell receptor beta chain was recovered during a study of shared clonotypes between healthy human individuals. Repertoires were generated with immunoSEQ multiplex PCR, while TCRdb's copy carries only in-frame clones and drops some. The sample has roughly 1,000,000 clones; about 84% are singletons. Worth noting for this clone: The identical CDR3 is also encoded by other nucleotide sequences in the sample.

There are 13 residues in the CDR3. V shed 1 base and J shed 3 bases, with 5 bases lying between them. CDR1 SGHDT and CDR2 YYEEEE come from the germline V gene. The rearrangement links TRBV5-6 to TRBJ2-1; D unresolved. The sequenced material came from memory CD4+ T cells from PBMCs. Subset here: CD45RA-negative fraction. The clonotype comes from a man aged 18 to 29 in good health. Some clones in this sample may be carry-over from other donors' samples. The CDR3, as DNA: TGTGCCAGCAGCTTGTACAGCTACAATGAGCAGTTCTTC. It translates to CASSLYSYNEQFF.